Listed below are T cell receptor beta chains from one sample, sequenced in a study of blood T cell repertoires in COVID-19. The repertoire was sequenced with immunoSEQ multiplex PCR; TCRdb's copy has only in-frame clones and lacks some. The data contain under 150,000 clones, around four fifths of them singletons. Input material: peripheral blood. The receptors derive from a middle-aged woman with active or convalescent COVID-19. Each CDR3 is given with its conserved first and last residue. A D gene is named only where the DNA matches it firmly. Expanded clones are given a class, and other clones once, few, many or no size at all.

d_gene	v_gene	abundance	j_gene	CDR3aa	CDR3nt
TRBD1	TRBV7-2	NA	TRBJ1-1	CASSSVGTGARTAEAFF	TGTGCCAGCAGCTCAGTTGGGACAGGGGCCCGAACAGCTGAAGCTTTCTTT
NA	TRBV30	NA	TRBJ1-1	CAWSGGQNTEAFF	TGTGCCTGGAGTGGGGGCCAGAACACTGAAGCTTTCTTT
NA	TRBV28	NA	TRBJ1-5	CASTGGNQPQHF	TGTGCCAGCACCGGGGGCAATCAGCCCCAGCATTTT
TRBD1	TRBV5-6	NA	TRBJ1-2	CASSLMQGVGGYTF	TGTGCCAGCAGCTTAATGCAGGGGGTTGGTGGCTACACCTTC
NA	TRBV6-5	NA	TRBJ1-6	CASSPGGTNNSPLHF	TGTGCCAGCAGCCCCGGAGGAACGAATAATTCACCCCTCCACTTT
NA	TRBV19	NA	TRBJ1-4	CASSIDPRQSRDEKLFF	TGTGCCAGTAGTATAGATCCCCGGCAGTCTCGGGATGAAAAACTGTTTTTT
NA	TRBV19	NA	TRBJ1-5	CASGLTHGNVGNQPQHF	TGTGCCAGTGGACTCACACACGGGAATGTAGGCAATCAGCCCCAGCATTTT
NA	TRBV2	NA	TRBJ2-5	CASQGRGIGQETQYF	TGTGCCAGCCAGGGGCGGGGGATAGGCCAAGAGACCCAGTACTTC
NA	TRBV27	few	TRBJ2-7	CASSRLQASYEQYF	TGTGCCAGCAGCCGGCTGCAGGCATCCTACGAGCAGTACTTC
TRBD2	TRBV7-9	NA	TRBJ2-1	CASSSTSGRTNEQFF	TGTGCCAGCAGCTCAACTAGCGGGAGAACAAATGAGCAGTTCTTC
NA	TRBV7-9	NA	TRBJ2-3	CASSLPGVSTDTQYF	TGTGCCAGCAGCCTACCAGGGGTTAGCACAGATACGCAGTATTTT
TRBD1	TRBV28	NA	TRBJ1-2	CASRTGTGNGYTF	TGTGCCAGCAGAACCGGGACAGGGAATGGCTACACCTTC
TRBD2	TRBV3-1/TRBV3-2	NA	TRBJ2-1	CASSLPGLAGSRKFF	TGTGCCAGCAGCCTTCCGGGACTAGCGGGAAGTCGTAAGTTCTTC
NA	TRBV6-6	once	TRBJ1-2	CASSYSGGYGYTF	TGTGCCAGCAGTTACTCAGGGGGCTATGGCTACACCTTC
NA	TRBV5-1	NA	TRBJ2-1	CASSPDRINEQFF	TGCGCCAGCAGCCCCGACAGGATCAATGAGCAGTTCTTC
TRBD1	TRBV5-4	NA	TRBJ2-2	CASAPDRVSGELFF	TGTGCCAGCGCTCCAGACAGGGTGAGCGGGGAGCTGTTTTTT
TRBD2	TRBV4-1	few	TRBJ2-3	CASSQDWASGGADTQYF	TGCGCCAGCAGCCAAGATTGGGCTAGCGGGGGGGCAGATACGCAGTATTTT
NA	TRBV6-5	NA	TRBJ1-4	CASSSSGPWEKLFF	TGTGCCAGCAGTTCCTCGGGCCCTTGGGAAAAACTGTTTTTT
TRBD1	TRBV30	NA	TRBJ1-1	CAWTTGAAGNTEAFF	TGTGCCTGGACGACAGGGGCCGCCGGAAACACTGAAGCTTTCTTT
TRBD2	TRBV3-1/TRBV3-2	NA	TRBJ2-3	CASSRHRSGATDTQYF	TGTGCCAGCAGCCGGCACAGGAGCGGGGCCACAGATACGCAGTATTTT
TRBD1	TRBV6-8	NA	TRBJ2-2	CASSYTPGQGSTGELFF	TGTGCCAGCAGTTACACTCCGGGACAGGGCAGTACCGGGGAGCTGTTTTTT
NA	TRBV6-5	NA	TRBJ1-5	CASSYGGNQPQHF	TGTGCCAGCAGTTATGGCGGGAATCAGCCCCAGCATTTT
TRBD2	TRBV30	NA	TRBJ2-3	CAWSVAGVSTQYF	TGTGCCTGGAGTGTAGCGGGAGTTTCTACGCAGTATTTT